This TCR beta chain was sequenced for a study of control samples from healthy donors and cancer patients. Only in-frame clones appear in the TCRdb table, and some are missing; sequencing was by immunoSEQ multiplex PCR. The sample records about 130,000 clones, over 80% being singletons. Germline V gene sequence: CDR1 MDHEN, CDR2 SYDVKM. Trimming removed 3 bases from V and 6 bases from J; junction bases left unmatched: 5. The CDR3 contains 15 residues. Sequencing input: PBMCs. The receptor was isolated from an elderly man with head and neck cancer. This chain joins TRBV28 and TRBJ1-6; 7 positions agree with TRBD1. CDR3 loop: CASSLRGPTNSPLHF. The CDR3 DNA is TGTGCCAGCAGTTTGAGGGGGCCCACTAATTCACCCCTCCACTTT.